A selection of T cell receptor beta chains follows, all from one sample in a study of blood T cell repertoires in COVID-19. This table comes from immunoSEQ multiplex PCR, and its TCRdb copy is limited to in-frame clones, with some not included. The table lists 340,000 or so clones, 83% of them singletons. The sequencing input was peripheral blood. These receptors all come from a man aged 30-40 years with active or convalescent COVID-19. Each CDR3 is given with its conserved first and last residue. A D gene is named only where the DNA matches it firmly. Clone size is stated in some rows and not others, as once, few, many or a class when expanded.

J gene: TRBJ2-6; D gene: .; clone size: once; V gene: TRBV11-2; CDR3 protein: CASSLTSLDLFSGANVLTF; CDR3 DNA: TGTGCCAGCAGCCTGACTTCCCTGGACTTGTTCTCTGGGGCCAACGTCCTGACTTTC
J gene: TRBJ1-5; D gene: .; clone size: .; V gene: TRBV28; CDR3 protein: CASSLILGAQPQHF; CDR3 DNA: TGTGCCAGCAGTTTAATCTTGGGGGCTCAGCCCCAGCATTTT
J gene: TRBJ2-6; D gene: .; clone size: .; V gene: TRBV3-1/TRBV3-2; CDR3 protein: CASSQDSSGANVLTF; CDR3 DNA: TGTGCCAGCAGCCAAGACAGCTCTGGGGCCAACGTCCTGACTTTC
J gene: TRBJ2-1; D gene: .; clone size: few; V gene: TRBV27; CDR3 protein: CASSFRWRSYNEQFF; CDR3 DNA: TGTGCCAGCAGTTTTAGGTGGCGGAGCTACAATGAGCAGTTCTTC
J gene: TRBJ1-2; D gene: .; clone size: few; V gene: TRBV2; CDR3 protein: CASTGGSNYGYTF; CDR3 DNA: TGTGCCAGCACCGGCGGATCTAACTATGGCTACACCTTC
J gene: TRBJ2-7; D gene: .; clone size: .; V gene: TRBV14; CDR3 protein: CASSQDPASSYEQYF; CDR3 DNA: TGTGCCAGCAGCCAAGATCCAGCGAGCTCCTACGAGCAGTACTTC
J gene: TRBJ2-1; D gene: TRBD2; clone size: .; V gene: TRBV28; CDR3 protein: CASSLTSGRFNNEQFF; CDR3 DNA: TGTGCCAGCAGTTTAACGAGCGGGAGGTTTAACAATGAGCAGTTCTTC
J gene: TRBJ2-7; D gene: .; clone size: .; V gene: TRBV4-2; CDR3 protein: CASSQSLSYEQYF; CDR3 DNA: TGTGCCAGCAGCCAGAGTCTTTCCTACGAGCAGTACTTC
J gene: TRBJ2-1; D gene: .; clone size: once; V gene: TRBV4-3; CDR3 protein: CASSQGLARNDEQFF; CDR3 DNA: TGCGCCAGCAGCCAAGGCCTAGCGCGTAATGATGAGCAGTTCTTC
J gene: TRBJ2-1; D gene: .; clone size: once; V gene: TRBV5-1; CDR3 protein: CASSLGSYHNEQFF; CDR3 DNA: TGCGCCAGCAGCTTGGGGTCCTACCACAATGAGCAGTTCTTC
J gene: TRBJ1-5; D gene: .; clone size: .; V gene: TRBV30; CDR3 protein: CAWNSGGDQPQHF; CDR3 DNA: TGTGCCTGGAACAGTGGGGGGGATCAGCCCCAGCATTTT
J gene: TRBJ2-1; D gene: .; clone size: .; V gene: TRBV28; CDR3 protein: CASGTGWNEQFF; CDR3 DNA: TGTGCCAGCGGGACTGGTTGGAATGAGCAGTTCTTC
J gene: TRBJ2-7; D gene: .; clone size: .; V gene: TRBV9; CDR3 protein: CASIPLALYEQYF; CDR3 DNA: TGTGCCAGCATTCCACTAGCCCTCTACGAGCAGTACTTC